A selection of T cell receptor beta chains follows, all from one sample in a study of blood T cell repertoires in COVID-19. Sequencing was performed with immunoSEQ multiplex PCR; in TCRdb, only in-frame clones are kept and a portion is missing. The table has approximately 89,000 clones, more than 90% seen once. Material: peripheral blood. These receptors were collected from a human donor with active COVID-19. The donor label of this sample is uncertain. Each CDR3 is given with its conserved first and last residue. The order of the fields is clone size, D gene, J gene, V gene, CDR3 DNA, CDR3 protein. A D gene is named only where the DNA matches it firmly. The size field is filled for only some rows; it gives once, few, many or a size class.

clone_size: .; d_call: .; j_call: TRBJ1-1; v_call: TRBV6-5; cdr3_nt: TGTGCCAGCAGTTACTCGAACAGTCTCTTGAACACTGAAGCTTTCTTT; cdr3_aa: CASSYSNSLLNTEAFF
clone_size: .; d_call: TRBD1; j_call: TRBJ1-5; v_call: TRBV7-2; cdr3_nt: TGTGCCAGCAGCCCCTCCCGGCAGGGGGTAGGAGGCAATCAGCCCCAGCATTTT; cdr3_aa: CASSPSRQGVGGNQPQHF
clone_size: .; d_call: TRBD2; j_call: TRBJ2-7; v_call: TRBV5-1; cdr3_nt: TGCGCCAGCAGCAATGGGACTAGCGGGAGGCGCGAGCAGTACTTC; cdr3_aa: CASSNGTSGRREQYF
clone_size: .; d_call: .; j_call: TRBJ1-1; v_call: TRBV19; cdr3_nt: TGTGCCAGTAGTATAGACAGGGATGACACTGAAGCTTTCTTT; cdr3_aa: CASSIDRDDTEAFF
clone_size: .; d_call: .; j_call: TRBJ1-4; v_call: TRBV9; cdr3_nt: TGTGCCAGCAGCGGGCAGGGGCCGACTAATGAAAAACTGTTTTTT; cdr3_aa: CASSGQGPTNEKLFF
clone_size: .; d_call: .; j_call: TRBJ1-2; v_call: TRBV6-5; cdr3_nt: TGTGCCAGCACTCTAGGGAGGGGCTTCAGATATGGCTACACCTTC; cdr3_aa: CASTLGRGFRYGYTF
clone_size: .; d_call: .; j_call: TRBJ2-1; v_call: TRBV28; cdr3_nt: TGTGCCAGCAGCCGGGACTGGCGGAATGAGCAGTTCTTC; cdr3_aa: CASSRDWRNEQFF
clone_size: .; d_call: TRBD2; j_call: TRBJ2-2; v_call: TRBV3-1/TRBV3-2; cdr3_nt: TGTGCCAGCAGCCAAAGGACTAGCGGGAGCTCCGGGGAGCTGTTTTTT; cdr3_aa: CASSQRTSGSSGELFF
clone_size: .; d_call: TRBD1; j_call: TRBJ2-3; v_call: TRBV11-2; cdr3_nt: TGTGCCAGCACCACAGGGGGCATGGGAACAGATACGCAGTATTTT; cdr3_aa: CASTTGGMGTDTQYF
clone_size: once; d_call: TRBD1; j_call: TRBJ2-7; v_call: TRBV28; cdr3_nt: TGTGCCAGCAGTTACAGGACAGGTCCTTACGAGCAGTACTTC; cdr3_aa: CASSYRTGPYEQYF
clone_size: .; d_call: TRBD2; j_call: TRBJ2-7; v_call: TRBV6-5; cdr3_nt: TGTGCCAGCAGACAGACTAGCGGGTTATCCTACGAGCAGTACTTC; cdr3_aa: CASRQTSGLSYEQYF
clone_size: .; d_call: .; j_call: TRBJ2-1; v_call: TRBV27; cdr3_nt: TGTGCCAGCAGTTTATTTTCTTATCCCTACAATGAGCAGTTCTTC; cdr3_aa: CASSLFSYPYNEQFF
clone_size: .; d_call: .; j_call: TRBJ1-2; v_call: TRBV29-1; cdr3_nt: TGCAGCGTTGAGCACCCCGGGGGACCGGGGGGCGGCTACACCTTC; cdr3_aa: CSVEHPGGPGGGYTF
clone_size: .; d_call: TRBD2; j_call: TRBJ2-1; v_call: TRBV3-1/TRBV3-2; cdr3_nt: TGTGCCAGCAGCCAAGAGACATTGGTAGCGGGAGGTTTGAATGAGCAGTTCTTC; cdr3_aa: CASSQETLVAGGLNEQFF
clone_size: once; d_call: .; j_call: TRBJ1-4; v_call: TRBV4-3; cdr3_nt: TGCGCCAGCAGCCAAGATAGTCCTAGACAGACAATGGGGGAAAAACTGTTTTTT; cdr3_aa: CASSQDSPRQTMGEKLFF
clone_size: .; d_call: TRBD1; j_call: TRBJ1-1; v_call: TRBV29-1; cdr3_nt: TGCAGCGGGGGAACAGGGGGCGCAAACACTGAAGCTTTCTTT; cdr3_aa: CSGGTGGANTEAFF
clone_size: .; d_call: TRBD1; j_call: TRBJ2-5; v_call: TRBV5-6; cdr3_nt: TGTGCCAGCGGGACAGGGGCCGCCGGGGTCACCCAGTACTTC; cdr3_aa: CASGTGAAGVTQYF
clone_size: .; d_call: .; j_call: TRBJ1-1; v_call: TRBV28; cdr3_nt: TGTGCCAGCAGTTTCTCTTACACTGAAGCTTTCTTT; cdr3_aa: CASSFSYTEAFF